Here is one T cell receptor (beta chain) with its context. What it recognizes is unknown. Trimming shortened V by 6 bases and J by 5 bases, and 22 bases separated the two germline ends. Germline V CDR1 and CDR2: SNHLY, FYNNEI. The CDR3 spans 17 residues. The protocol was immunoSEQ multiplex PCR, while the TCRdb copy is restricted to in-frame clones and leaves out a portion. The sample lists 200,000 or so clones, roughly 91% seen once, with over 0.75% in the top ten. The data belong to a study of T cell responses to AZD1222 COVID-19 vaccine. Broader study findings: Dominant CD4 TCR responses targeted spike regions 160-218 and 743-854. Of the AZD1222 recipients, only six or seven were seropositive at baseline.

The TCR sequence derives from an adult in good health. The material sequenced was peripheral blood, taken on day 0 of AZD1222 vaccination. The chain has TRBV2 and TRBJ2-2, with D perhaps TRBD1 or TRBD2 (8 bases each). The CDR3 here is CASRDRELADKTGELFF. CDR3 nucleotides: TGTGCCAGCAGGGACAGGGAACTAGCGGACAAAACCGGGGAGCTGTTTTTT. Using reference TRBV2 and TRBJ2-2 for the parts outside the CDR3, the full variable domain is EPEVTQTPSHQVTQMGQEVILRCVPISNHLYFYWYRQILGQKVEFLVSFYNNEISEKSEIFDDQFSVERPDGSNFTLKIRSTKLEDSAMYFCASRDRELADKTGELFFGEGSRLTVL.